These 8 T cell receptor beta chains came from one sample sequenced in a study of blood T cell repertoires in COVID-19. Generated by immunoSEQ multiplex PCR, the TCRdb table keeps only in-frame clones and is missing some. The sample includes fewer than 350,000 clones, around 84% of them seen just once. The sequencing input was PBMCs or T cells enriched from blood (not recorded which). These TCRs come from a woman in her 50s who had recovered from COVID-19.

This clone is a singleton in its sample. The chain is built from TRBV5-1 and TRBJ1-5, with TRBD1 matching 8 bases. The V gene's germline CDR1 is SGHRS and CDR2 YFSETQ. CDR3 length: 16 residues. V lost 4 bases and J lost 2; bases outside the gene matches: 8. CDR3 residues: CASSVAGGAGNQPQHF. As DNA, the CDR3 is TGCGCCAGCAGCGTGGCAGGGGGCGCAGGCAATCAGCCCCAGCATTTT.

The rearrangement uses TRBV2 and TRBJ1-3; D not resolved. Per germline, CDR1 SNHLY and CDR2 FYNNEI. The CDR3 consists of 17 residues. V lost 10 bases to trimming and J lost 0 bases, with 22 bases between them. CDR3 in amino acids: CATCPLPGLSSGNTIYF. CDR3 nucleotide sequence: TGTGCCACCTGCCCTTTACCTGGACTGAGCTCTGGAAACACCATATATTTT.

This clone was observed a few times. The chain carries TRBV6-5 and TRBJ1-1; D is uncertain. The CDR3 runs to 13 residues. The germline V gene encodes CDR1 MNHEY and CDR2 SVGAGI. Trimming stripped 6 bases from V and 3 bases from J, with 11 bases between. CDR3 loop: CASSSHVDTEAFF. CDR3 bases: TGTGCCAGCAGCTCCCACGTAGACACTGAAGCTTTCTTT.

The chain couples TRBV18 to TRBJ1-1; 8 bases are a match to TRBD1. Germline V gene sequence: CDR1 KGHSH, CDR2 LQKENI. V was pared by 6 bases and J by 4 bases, with 10 bases of the junction left unmatched. The length of the CDR3 is 15 residues. The CDR3 coding sequence is TGTGCCAGCTCCCATAAACAGGGGGAGGCCACTGAAGCTTTCTTT. Residues: CASSHKQGEATEAFF.

The chain links TRBV11-2 to TRBJ2-1; D unclear. The CDR3 spans 11 residues. V was pared by 2 bases and J by 10 bases, with 6 bases between. CDR1 is SGHAT, CDR2 FQNNGV, per germline. The CDR3: CASSLQVEQFF. CDR3 nucleotides: TGTGCCAGCAGCTTACAGGTAGAGCAGTTCTTC.

The chain joins TRBV5-1 to TRBJ2-2, with TRBD1 matching 7 bases. The ends lost 5 bases at V and 4 bases at J; junction bases unmatched: 5. This CDR3 contains 14 residues. From germline, CDR1 is SGHRS and CDR2 YFSETQ. CDR3 sequence: CASSRTGATGELFF. The DNA of the CDR3 is TGCGCCAGCAGTAGGACAGGTGCCACCGGGGAGCTGTTTTTT.

V usage is TRBV7-9 and J usage is TRBJ2-3; D gene unclear. Trimming pared 5 bases from V and 4 bases from J, leaving 4 bases between. Looked up from germline, CDR1 is SEHNR and CDR2 is FQNEAQ (reference sequence). CDR3 length: 11 amino acids. The CDR3 sequence is CASSPPDTQYF. DNA of the CDR3: TGTGCCAGCAGCCCTCCAGATACGCAGTATTTT.

V gene TRBV5-1 combines with J gene TRBJ2-3; TRBD2 might be the D (5 bases). CDR3 length equals 16 residues. CDR1 and CDR2 from the germline V gene are SGHRS and YFSETQ. V lost 0 bases to trimming and J lost 2 bases, with 13 bases between them. The CDR3 sequence is CASSLAVGEITDTQYF. The CDR3 nucleotides read TGCGCCAGCAGCTTGGCTGTCGGGGAGATCACAGATACGCAGTATTTT.